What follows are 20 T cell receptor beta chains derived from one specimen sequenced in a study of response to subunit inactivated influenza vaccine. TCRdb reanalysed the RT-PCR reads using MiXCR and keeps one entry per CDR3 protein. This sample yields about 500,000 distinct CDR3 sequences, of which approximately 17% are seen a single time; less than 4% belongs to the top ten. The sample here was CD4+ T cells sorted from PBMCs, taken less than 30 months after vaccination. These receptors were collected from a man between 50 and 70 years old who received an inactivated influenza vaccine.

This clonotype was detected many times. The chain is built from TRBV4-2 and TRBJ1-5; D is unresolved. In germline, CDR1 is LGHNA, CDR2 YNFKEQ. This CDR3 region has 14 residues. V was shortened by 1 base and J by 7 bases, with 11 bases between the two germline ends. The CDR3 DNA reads TGTGCCAGCAGCCAAGCCTCCCTGTACCAGCCCCAGCATTTT. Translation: CASSQASLYQPQHF.

The CDR3 here is CSASNPTSGRAAKNIQYF. In DNA, the CDR3 is TGCAGTGCCTCGAATCCGACTAGCGGGAGGGCGGCCAAAAACATTCAGTACTTC. The chain has TRBV20-1 and TRBJ2-4; 14 bases are a match to TRBD2. This CDR3 contains 18 residues. The V segment lost 6 bases and the J segment 1 base; nucleotides outside the gene matches: 11. CDR1 DFQATT and CDR2 SNEGSKA come from the germline V gene (reference sequence).

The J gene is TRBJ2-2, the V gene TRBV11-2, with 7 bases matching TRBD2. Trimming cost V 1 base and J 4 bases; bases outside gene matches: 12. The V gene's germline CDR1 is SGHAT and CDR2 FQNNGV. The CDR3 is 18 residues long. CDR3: CASSLVVGGGDSTGELFF. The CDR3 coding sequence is TGTGCCAGCAGCTTAGTTGTTGGGGGGGGAGACTCCACCGGGGAGCTGTTTTTT.

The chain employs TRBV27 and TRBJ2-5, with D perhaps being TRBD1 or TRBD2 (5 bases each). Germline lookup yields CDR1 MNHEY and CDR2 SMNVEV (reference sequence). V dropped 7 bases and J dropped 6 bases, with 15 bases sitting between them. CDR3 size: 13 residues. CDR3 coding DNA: TGTGCCAGCACAAGGGGTTCGGGGCAGACCCAGTACTTC. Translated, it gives CASTRGSGQTQYF.

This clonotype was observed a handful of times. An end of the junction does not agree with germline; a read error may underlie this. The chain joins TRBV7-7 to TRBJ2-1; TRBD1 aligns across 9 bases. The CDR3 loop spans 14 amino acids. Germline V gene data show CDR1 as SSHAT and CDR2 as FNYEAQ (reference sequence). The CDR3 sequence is CASSLGGQGAEQFF. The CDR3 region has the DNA TGTGCTAGCAGCTTAGGGGGACAGGGCGCTGAGCAGTTCTTC.

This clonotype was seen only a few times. CDR3 DNA: TGTGCCAGCAGCCTGACAGGGTCAGCTAACTATGGCTACACCTTC. This gives the protein CASSLTGSANYGYTF. The rearrangement links TRBV12-3 or TRBV12-4 to TRBJ1-2, with 7 bases that match TRBD1. Unmatched junction bases numbered 7, after V lost 6 bases and J lost 0 bases. The CDR3 consists of 15 residues.

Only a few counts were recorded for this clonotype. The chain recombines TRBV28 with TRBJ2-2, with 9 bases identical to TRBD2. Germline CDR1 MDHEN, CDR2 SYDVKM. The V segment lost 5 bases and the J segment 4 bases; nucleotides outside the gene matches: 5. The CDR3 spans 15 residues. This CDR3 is CASSLGLAITGELFF. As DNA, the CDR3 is TGTGCCAGCAGTCTGGGACTAGCTATCACCGGGGAGCTGTTTTTT.

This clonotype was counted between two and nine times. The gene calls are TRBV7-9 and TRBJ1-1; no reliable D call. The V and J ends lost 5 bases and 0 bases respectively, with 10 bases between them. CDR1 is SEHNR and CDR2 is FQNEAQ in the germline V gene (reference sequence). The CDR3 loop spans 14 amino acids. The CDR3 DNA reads TGTGCCAGCAGCCACTACGGTATGAACACTGAAGCTTTCTTT. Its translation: CASSHYGMNTEAFF.

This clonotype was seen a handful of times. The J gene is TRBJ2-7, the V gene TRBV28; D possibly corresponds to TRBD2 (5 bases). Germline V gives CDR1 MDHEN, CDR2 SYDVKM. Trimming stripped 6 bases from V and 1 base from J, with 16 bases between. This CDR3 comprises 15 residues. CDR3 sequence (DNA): TGTGCCAGCAGCCCTCCAGCGGAGAGGTCCTACGAGCAGTACTTC. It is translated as CASSPPAERSYEQYF. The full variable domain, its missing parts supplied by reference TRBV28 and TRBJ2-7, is DVKVTQSSRYLVKRTGEKVFLECVQDMDHENMFWYRQDPGLGLRLIYFSYDVKMKEKGDIPEGYSVSREKKERFSLILESASTNQTSMYLCASSPPAERSYEQYFGPGTRLTVT.

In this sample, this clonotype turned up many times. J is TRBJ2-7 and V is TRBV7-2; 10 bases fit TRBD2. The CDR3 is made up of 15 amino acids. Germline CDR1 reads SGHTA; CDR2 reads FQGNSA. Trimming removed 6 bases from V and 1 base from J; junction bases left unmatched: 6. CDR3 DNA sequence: TGTGCCAGCAGGGGCAGCGGGGGGGCGTCCTACGAGCAGTACTTC. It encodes CASRGSGGASYEQYF. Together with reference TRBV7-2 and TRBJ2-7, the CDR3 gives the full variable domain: GAGVSQSPSNKVTEKGKDVELRCDPISGHTALYWYRQSLGQGLEFLIYFQGNSAPDKSGLPSDRFSAERTGGSVSTLTIQRTQQEDSAVYLCASRGSGGASYEQYFGPGTRLTVT.

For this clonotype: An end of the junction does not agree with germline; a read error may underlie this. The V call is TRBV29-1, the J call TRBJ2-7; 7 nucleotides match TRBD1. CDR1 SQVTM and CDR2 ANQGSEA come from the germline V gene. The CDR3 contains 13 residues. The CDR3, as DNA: TGCAGCGTTAAAGATGACAGGGACTACGAGCAGTACTTC. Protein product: CSVKDDRDYEQYF.

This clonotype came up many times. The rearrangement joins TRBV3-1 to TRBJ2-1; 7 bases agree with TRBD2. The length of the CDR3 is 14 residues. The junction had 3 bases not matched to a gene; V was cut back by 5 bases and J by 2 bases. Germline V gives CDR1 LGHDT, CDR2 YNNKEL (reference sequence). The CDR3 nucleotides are TGTGCCAGCAGCAATGGACTAGCCTACAATGAGCAGTTCTTC. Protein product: CASSNGLAYNEQFF.

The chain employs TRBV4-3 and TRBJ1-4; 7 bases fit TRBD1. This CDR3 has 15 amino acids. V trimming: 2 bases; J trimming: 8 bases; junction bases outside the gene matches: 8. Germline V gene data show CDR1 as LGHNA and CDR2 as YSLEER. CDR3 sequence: CASSQNTGTEEKLFF. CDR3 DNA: TGCGCCAGCAGCCAAAATACCGGGACAGAGGAAAAACTGTTTTTT.

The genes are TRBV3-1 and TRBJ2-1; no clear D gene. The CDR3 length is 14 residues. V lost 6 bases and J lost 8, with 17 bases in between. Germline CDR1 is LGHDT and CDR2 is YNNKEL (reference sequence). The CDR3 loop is CASSQTINGHEQFF. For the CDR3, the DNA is TGTGCCAGCAGTCAAACCATTAACGGGCATGAGCAGTTCTTC.

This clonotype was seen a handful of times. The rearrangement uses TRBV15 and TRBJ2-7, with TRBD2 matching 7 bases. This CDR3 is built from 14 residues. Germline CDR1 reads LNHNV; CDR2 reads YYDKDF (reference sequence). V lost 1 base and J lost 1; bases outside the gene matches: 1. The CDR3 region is CATSRAAGSYEQYF. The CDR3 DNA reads TGTGCCACCAGCAGAGCAGCGGGGTCCTACGAGCAGTACTTC.

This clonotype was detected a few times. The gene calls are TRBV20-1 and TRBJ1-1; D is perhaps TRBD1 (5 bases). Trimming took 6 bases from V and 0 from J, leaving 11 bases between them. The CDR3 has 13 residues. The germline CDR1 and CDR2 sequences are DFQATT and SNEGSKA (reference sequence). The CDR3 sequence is CSAKGPMNTEAFF. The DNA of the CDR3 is TGCAGTGCCAAGGGACCAATGAACACTGAAGCTTTCTTT.

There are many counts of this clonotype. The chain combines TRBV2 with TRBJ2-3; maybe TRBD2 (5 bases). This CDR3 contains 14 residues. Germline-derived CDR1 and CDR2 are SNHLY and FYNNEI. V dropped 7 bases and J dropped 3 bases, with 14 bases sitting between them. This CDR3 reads CASTWVASTDTQYF. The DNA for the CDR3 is TGTGCCAGCACCTGGGTAGCGTCGACAGATACGCAGTATTTT.

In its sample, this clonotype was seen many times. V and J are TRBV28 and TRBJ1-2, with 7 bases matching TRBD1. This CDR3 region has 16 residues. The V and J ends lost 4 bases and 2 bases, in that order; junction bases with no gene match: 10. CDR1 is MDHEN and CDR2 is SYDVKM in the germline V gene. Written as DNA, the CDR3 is TGTGCCAGCAGTTCTATTCCGGGACAGCGCAACTATGGCTACACCTTC. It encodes CASSSIPGQRNYGYTF.

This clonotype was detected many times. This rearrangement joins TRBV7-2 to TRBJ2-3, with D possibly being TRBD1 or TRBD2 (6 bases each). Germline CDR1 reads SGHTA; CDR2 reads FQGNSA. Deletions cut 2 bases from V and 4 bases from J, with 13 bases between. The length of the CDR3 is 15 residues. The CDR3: CASSLLGGQADTQYF. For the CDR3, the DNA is TGTGCCAGCAGCTTATTGGGGGGCCAGGCAGATACGCAGTATTTT.

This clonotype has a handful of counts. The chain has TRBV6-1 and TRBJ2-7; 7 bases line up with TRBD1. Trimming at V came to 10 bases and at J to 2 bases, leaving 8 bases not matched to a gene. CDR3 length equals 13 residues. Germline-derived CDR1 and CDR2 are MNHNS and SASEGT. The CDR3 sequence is CATKGDSTYEQYF. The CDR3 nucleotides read TGTGCCACTAAGGGGGACAGCACCTACGAGCAGTACTTC.